These 26 T cell receptor beta chains were sequenced from one sample in a study of blood T cells in healthy people across ages. The authors ran a second PCR of roughly 6 to 12 cycles using a sample-barcoded 5' primer and a J-beta primer mix. Using its own MiXCR run on the 5' RACE reads, TCRdb lists one record per CDR3 protein. In the table there are around 800,000 distinct CDR3 sequences, roughly 25% of which are singletons. The sample was also linked to a second study, of T cells of mothers and their children.

The sequencing input was blood. The receptors shown here come from a boy aged 10-17 years in good health.

The sample holds a few counts of this clonotype. The rearrangement uses TRBV20-1 and TRBJ1-1; 9 nucleotides match TRBD1. J was trimmed by 5 bases and V by 0 bases; bases with no gene match: 7. CDR3 length equals 15 residues. The germline V gene encodes CDR1 DFQATT and CDR2 SNEGSKA (reference sequence). As DNA, the CDR3 is TGCAGTGCTAGAGATGGGACAGGGCCCGGGACTGAAGCTTTCTTT. Translation gives CSARDGTGPGTEAFF.

Ten or more counts support this clonotype. V is TRBV13 and J is TRBJ2-7, with D possibly TRBD1 on 5 matching bases. The CDR3 runs to 15 residues. The V and J ends lost 5 bases and 0 bases respectively, with 14 bases between them. Germline V gene lookup returns CDR1 PRHDT and CDR2 FYEKMQ (reference sequence). The CDR3, as DNA: TGTGCCAGCAGCCTAACAGGTCAAAGCTCCTACGAGCAGTACTTC. Translation: CASSLTGQSSYEQYF.

This sequence joins TRBV3-1 and TRBJ2-2; D is uncertain. The CDR3 extends over 14 amino acids. Trimming removed 4 bases at V and 7 bases at J, with 13 bases between. Germline V gene sequence: CDR1 LGHDT, CDR2 YNNKEL (reference sequence). CDR3 DNA: TGTGCCAGCAGCCCCCGAAATAGTGGCGGGGAGCTGTTTTTT. Encoded protein: CASSPRNSGGELFF. The variable domain in full, completed from reference TRBV3-1 and TRBJ2-2, reads DTAVSQTPKYLVTQMGNDKSIKCEQNLGHDTMYWYKQDSKKFLKIMFSYNNKELIINETVPNRFSPKSPDKAHLNLHINSLELGDSAVYFCASSPRNSGGELFFGEGSRLTVL.

The chain recombines TRBV28 with TRBJ1-5; maybe TRBD1 (5 bases). V lost 4 bases, J lost 1 base, and 11 bases lay in between. CDR1 and CDR2 from the germline V gene are MDHEN and SYDVKM. This CDR3 is 15 amino acids long. CDR3 DNA: TGTGCCAGCAGTTCGGCCGGGGGAAGCAATCAGCCCCAGCATTTT. Translation: CASSSAGGSNQPQHF.

This sequence joins TRBV12-5 and TRBJ2-7; D call uncertain. Germline CDR1 LGHNT, CDR2 FRNRAP. Trimming pared 7 bases from V and 7 bases from J, leaving 11 bases between. CDR3 length: 11 amino acids. The CDR3 spells CASAKGLEQYF. The CDR3 coding sequence is TGTGCTAGTGCGAAAGGGTTAGAGCAGTACTTC. The variable domain in full, completed from reference TRBV12-5 and TRBJ2-7, reads DARVTQTPRHKVTEMGQEVTMRCQPILGHNTVFWYRQTMMQGLELLAYFRNRAPLDDSGMPKDRFSAEMPDATLATLKIQPSEPRDSAVYFCASAKGLEQYFGPGTRLTVT.

This clonotype was seen more than once but under ten times. Germline is not matched at one junction end, which may reflect a read error. The rearrangement links TRBV5-1 to TRBJ2-7; 15 bases align to TRBD2. CDR1 is SGHRS, CDR2 YFSETQ, per germline. This CDR3 has 18 amino acids. CDR3 nucleotide sequence: TGCGCCGGCAGCATGTTGGGACTAGCGGGGGGACTTTTCTACGAGCAGTACTTC. Protein: CAGSMLGLAGGLFYEQYF.

This clonotype was found a few times. This chain links TRBV7-6 with TRBJ1-1; D might be TRBD1 (5 bases). This CDR3 comprises 13 residues. Germline values: CDR1 SGHVS, CDR2 FNYEAQ. V dropped 4 bases and J dropped 4 bases, with 10 bases sitting between them. The CDR3 DNA sequence: TGTGCCAGCAGCTCAGGGATAGGCACTGAAGCTTTCTTT. It translates to CASSSGIGTEAFF.

The sample holds a few counts of this clonotype. This rearrangement joins TRBV6-6 to TRBJ2-5; no definite D call. Trimming took 6 bases from V and 3 from J, leaving 11 bases between them. The germline V gene encodes CDR1 MNHNY and CDR2 SVGAGI (reference sequence). The CDR3 consists of 13 residues. The CDR3 is CASSSPREETQYF. The CDR3 bases are TGTGCCAGCAGCTCCCCAAGGGAAGAGACCCAGTACTTC.

This clonotype has a handful of counts. The V call is TRBV7-6, the J call TRBJ2-3; D is perhaps TRBD1 (7 bases). The CDR3 consists of 15 residues. The V and J ends lost 8 bases and 1 base respectively, with 16 bases between them. CDR1 is SGHVS and CDR2 is FNYEAQ in the germline V gene. CDR3: CASSLQGGRTDTQYF. The CDR3 region has the DNA TGTGCCAGCTCACTCCAGGGGGGACGCACAGATACGCAGTATTTT.

This clonotype was counted only a few times. The chain recombines TRBV10-3 with TRBJ1-2, with D perhaps TRBD1 (6 bases). Trimming took off 2 bases at V and 6 bases at J, with 16 bases between the two ends. Germline CDR1 ENHRY, CDR2 SYGVKD. The CDR3 consists of 15 residues. CDR3: CAISEEDRESDGYTF. The CDR3 DNA reads as TGTGCCATCAGTGAGGAGGACAGAGAGTCGGATGGCTACACCTTC.

The chain carries TRBV27 and TRBJ2-3, with no clear D. CDR3 length: 16 residues. CDR1 and CDR2 (germline): MNHEY, SMNVEV (reference sequence). V shed 5 bases and J shed 0 bases, with 15 bases lying between them. CDR3 sequence: CASSPGSLRSTDTQYF. CDR3 DNA sequence: TGTGCCAGCAGTCCGGGCTCCTTGAGGAGCACAGATACGCAGTATTTT.

The chain combines TRBV28 with TRBJ2-7; TRBD2 aligns across 7 bases. Germline CDR1 reads MDHEN; CDR2 reads SYDVKM. V trimming: 3 bases; J trimming: 7 bases; junction bases outside the gene matches: 9. CDR3 length: 14 amino acids. Here the CDR3 reads CASSFGQVGGEQYF. The CDR3, as DNA: TGTGCCAGCAGTTTCGGGCAGGTGGGAGGGGAGCAGTACTTC.

This clonotype was seen a handful of times. As DNA, the CDR3 is TGCGCCAGCAGCGCGAACAGGGTTGAAGCTTTCTTT. Its protein product is CASSANRVEAFF. J is TRBJ1-1 and V is TRBV5-1; the D gene is possibly TRBD1 (6 bases). Germline lookup yields CDR1 SGHRS and CDR2 YFSETQ. V was trimmed by 4 bases and J by 7 bases, leaving 11 bases between them. The CDR3 totals 12 residues.

This clonotype appeared a few times. The rearrangement links TRBV29-1 to TRBJ2-7, with TRBD1 as a possible D gene (7 bases). With 7 bases removed from V and 2 bases from J, the gap between germline ends came to 15 bases. CDR3 length equals 13 residues. CDR1 is SQVTM, CDR2 ANQGSEA, per germline. The CDR3 region has the DNA TGCAGCGCCAGGGGGACTGTGACCTACGAGCAGTACTTC. Translation gives CSARGTVTYEQYF.

The genes are TRBV7-2 and TRBJ2-3; 9 nucleotides match TRBD1. The length of the CDR3 is 16 residues. Germline V gene data show CDR1 as SGHTA and CDR2 as FQGNSA. The J segment lost 0 bases and the V segment lost 5 bases, leaving 6 bases of the junction unmatched. CDR3 loop: CASSPHRGPSTDTQYF. The CDR3 nucleotides read TGTGCCAGCAGCCCGCACAGGGGGCCTAGCACAGATACGCAGTATTTT.

The chain is built from TRBV20-1 and TRBJ2-5, with unresolved D. CDR1 and CDR2 (germline): DFQATT, SNEGSKA (reference sequence). V gave up 3 bases and J gave up 4 bases, with 15 bases separating them. The CDR3 length is 14 residues. The CDR3 sequence: CSASKNSAVETQYF. The CDR3 coding sequence is TGCAGTGCTAGTAAGAACTCCGCGGTAGAGACCCAGTACTTC.

The chain employs TRBV5-1 and TRBJ2-7; weak D call: TRBD1 (6 bases). With 2 bases removed from V and 1 base from J, the gap between germline ends came to 13 bases. Germline V gene sequence: CDR1 SGHRS, CDR2 YFSETQ. This CDR3 is 15 amino acids long. This chain's CDR3 is CASSFQGQRSYEQYF. Written as DNA, the CDR3 is TGCGCCAGCAGCTTTCAGGGACAAAGGTCCTACGAGCAGTACTTC.

The chain joins TRBV29-1 to TRBJ1-1; no clear D. This CDR3 is built from 14 residues. The germline CDR1 and CDR2 sequences are SQVTM and ANQGSEA. Trimming cost V 3 bases and J 7 bases, with 18 bases left between them. The CDR3 bases are TGCAGCGTTGAGGAACAGCCGGGGAGGGTTGAAGCTTTCTTT. This codes for CSVEEQPGRVEAFF.

V and J are TRBV3-1 and TRBJ1-3; TRBD1 agrees at 8 bases. V was pared by 2 bases and J by 4 bases, with 10 bases of the junction left unmatched. CDR1 is LGHDT and CDR2 is YNNKEL in the germline V gene (reference sequence). The CDR3 spans 17 residues. CDR3 sequence reads: CASSQWGQAKAGNTIYF. The CDR3 DNA reads TGTGCCAGCAGCCAATGGGGACAGGCTAAAGCGGGAAACACCATATATTTT.

The chain combines TRBV7-9 with TRBJ1-4; perhaps TRBD1 as D (5 bases). There are 16 residues in the CDR3. Between the trimmed V and J ends, which lost 10 bases and 0 bases, there was a span of 18 bases. Germline V gives CDR1 SEHNR, CDR2 FQNEAQ (reference sequence). The CDR3 spells CAIGRGGTTTNEKLFF. DNA for the CDR3: TGTGCCATCGGACGGGGAGGGACCACAACTAATGAAAAACTGTTTTTT.

The gene calls are TRBV7-8 and TRBJ2-4; D not resolved. V was trimmed by 2 bases and J by 1 base, leaving 15 bases between them. The CDR3 is 17 residues long. Per germline, CDR1 SGHVS and CDR2 FQNEAQ. The CDR3 coding sequence is TGTGCCAGCAGCTTAAGGCCGGCCACCGAGGCCAAAAACATTCAGTACTTC. It specifies CASSLRPATEAKNIQYF. Full variable domain (rest looked up from reference TRBV7-8 and TRBJ2-4): GAGVSQSPRYKVAKRGQDVALRCDPISGHVSLFWYQQALGQGPEFLTYFQNEAQLDKSGLPSDRFFAERPEGSVSTLKIQRTQQEDSAVYLCASSLRPATEAKNIQYFGAGTRLSVL.

This chain connects TRBV6-6 to TRBJ1-5; TRBD1 matches at 8 bases. The CDR3 length is 16 residues. V shed 1 base and J 4 bases; nucleotides not matched to a gene: 6. CDR1 is MNHNY, CDR2 SVGAGI, per germline (reference sequence). The CDR3 loop is CASSYLQGGLNQPQHF. For the CDR3, the DNA is TGTGCCAGCAGTTACTTACAGGGGGGACTTAATCAGCCCCAGCATTTT.

In its sample, this clonotype was seen many times. The gene calls are TRBV7-3 and TRBJ1-1, with unresolved D. Germline V gene data show CDR1 as SGHTA and CDR2 as FQGTGA. Trimming took 4 bases from V and 3 from J, leaving 9 bases between them. This CDR3 is 13 amino acids long. Written as DNA, the CDR3 is TGTGCCAGCAGCTCCCACAAGGACACTGAAGCTTTCTTT. It encodes CASSSHKDTEAFF.

The CDR3 nucleotides read TGCAGCGTTGACAGTACTAACTATGGCTACACCTTC. Translated, it gives CSVDSTNYGYTF. This sequence joins TRBV29-1 and TRBJ1-2, with D unresolved. Trimming removed 3 bases at V and 0 bases at J, with 5 bases between. The CDR3 spans 12 residues. Germline V gene lookup returns CDR1 SQVTM and CDR2 ANQGSEA.

There are a few counts of this clonotype. An end of the junction differs from the germline gene, which may be a read error. V usage is TRBV20-1 and J usage is TRBJ2-5, with TRBD2 matching 7 bases. The germline V gene encodes CDR1 DFQATT and CDR2 SNEGSKA (reference sequence). This CDR3 has 14 amino acids. Here the CDR3 reads CSARGPGLVETQYF. CDR3 DNA: TGCAGTGCTAGAGGCCCCGGACTAGTGGAGACCCAGTACTTT.

The CDR3 sequence is CASSGQRQETQYF. The CDR3 bases are TGTGCCAGCAGCGGACAGCGACAAGAGACCCAGTACTTC. The chain carries TRBV5-5 and TRBJ2-5; perhaps TRBD1 as D (6 bases). CDR1 is SGHKS, CDR2 YYEKEE, per germline (reference sequence). This CDR3 contains 13 residues. The V end was cut by 4 bases, the J end by 2 bases, with 9 bases between.